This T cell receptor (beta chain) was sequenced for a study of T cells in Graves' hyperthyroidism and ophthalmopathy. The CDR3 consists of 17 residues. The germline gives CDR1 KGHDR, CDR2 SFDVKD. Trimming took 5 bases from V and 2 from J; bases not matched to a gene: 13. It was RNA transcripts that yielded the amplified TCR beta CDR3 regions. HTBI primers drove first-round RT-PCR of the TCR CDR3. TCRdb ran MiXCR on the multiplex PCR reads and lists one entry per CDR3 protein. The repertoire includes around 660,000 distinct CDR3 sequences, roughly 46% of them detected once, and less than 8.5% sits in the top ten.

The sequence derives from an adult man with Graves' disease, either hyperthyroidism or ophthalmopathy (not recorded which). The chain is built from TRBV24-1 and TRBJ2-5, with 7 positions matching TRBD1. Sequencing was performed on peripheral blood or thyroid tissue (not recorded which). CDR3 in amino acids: CATSVRNPGQLQETQYF. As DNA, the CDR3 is TGTGCCACCAGTGTCCGAAACCCGGGACAGTTACAAGAGACCCAGTACTTC.